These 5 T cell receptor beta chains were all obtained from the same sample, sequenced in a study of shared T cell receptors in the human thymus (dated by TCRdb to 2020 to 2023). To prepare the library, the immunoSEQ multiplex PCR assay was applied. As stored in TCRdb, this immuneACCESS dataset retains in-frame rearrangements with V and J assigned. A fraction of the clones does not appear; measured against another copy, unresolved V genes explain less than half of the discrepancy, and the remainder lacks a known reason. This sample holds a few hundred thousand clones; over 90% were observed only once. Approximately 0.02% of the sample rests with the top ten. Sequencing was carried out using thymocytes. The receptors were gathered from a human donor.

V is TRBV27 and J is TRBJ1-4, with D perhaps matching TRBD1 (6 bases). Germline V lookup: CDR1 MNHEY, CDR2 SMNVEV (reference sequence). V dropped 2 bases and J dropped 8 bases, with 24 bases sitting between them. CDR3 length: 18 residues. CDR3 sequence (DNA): TGTGCCAGCAGTTTAACTTCTGGGGGCGAAAACGAAAGCGAAAAACTGTTTTTT. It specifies CASSLTSGGENESEKLFF.

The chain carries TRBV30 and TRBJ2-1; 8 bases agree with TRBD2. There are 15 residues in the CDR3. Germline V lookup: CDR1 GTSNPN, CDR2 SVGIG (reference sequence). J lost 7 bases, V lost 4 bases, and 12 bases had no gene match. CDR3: CAWTFLAGPRNEQFF. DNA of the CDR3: TGTGCCTGGACTTTCTTAGCGGGACCAAGGAATGAGCAGTTCTTC.

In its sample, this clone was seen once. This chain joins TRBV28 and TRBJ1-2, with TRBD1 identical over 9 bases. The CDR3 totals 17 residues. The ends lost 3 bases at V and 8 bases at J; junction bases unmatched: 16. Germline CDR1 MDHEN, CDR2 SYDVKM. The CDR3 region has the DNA TGTGCCAGCAGTTTTGCTTCCGGACAGGGGTTACCCCTCGGCTACACCTTC. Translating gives CASSFASGQGLPLGYTF.

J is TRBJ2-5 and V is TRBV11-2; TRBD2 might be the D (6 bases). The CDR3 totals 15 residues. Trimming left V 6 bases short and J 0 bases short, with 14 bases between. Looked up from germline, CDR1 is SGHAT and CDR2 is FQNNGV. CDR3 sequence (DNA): TGTGCCAGCAGAAACAAACGGGACTACCAAGAGACCCAGTACTTC. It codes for CASRNKRDYQETQYF.

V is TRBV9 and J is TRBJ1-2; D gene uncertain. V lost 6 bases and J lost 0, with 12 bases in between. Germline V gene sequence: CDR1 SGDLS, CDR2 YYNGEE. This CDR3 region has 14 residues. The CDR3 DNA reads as TGTGCCAGCAAAGCAGCGCGAGCTAACTATGGCTACACCTTC. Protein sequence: CASKAARANYGYTF.